This T cell receptor beta chain was sequenced for a study of blood T cell repertoires in COVID-19. Study details: Spain, Italy and the United States supplied samples that represented acute and convalescent COVID-19. T cells, B-cell-depleted T cells, or PBMCs supplied cDNA or gDNA.

How the authors handled the data: Counts of nucleated cells, estimated from reference gene primer amplification, were obtained. The data were produced by immunoSEQ multiplex PCR, yet TCRdb's version contains in-frame clones alone and is incomplete. Clonal size and the V and J genes are those of that table, whereas D and trimming came from the DNA. Among nearly 350,000 clones listed, under 95% were seen once. Germline V gene data show CDR1 as ENHRY and CDR2 as SYGVKD. The CDR3 extends over 16 amino acids. V lost 6 bases and J 0 bases, leaving 15 bases between the germline ends. The material sequenced was peripheral blood. The TCR originated in a young woman who had recovered from COVID-19. The chain couples TRBV10-3 to TRBJ1-3, with D tentatively TRBD1 (5 bases). This CDR3 reads CAIRAYRQSSGNTIYF. The CDR3 DNA reads as TGTGCCATCAGAGCCTACAGGCAGAGCTCTGGAAACACCATATATTTT.